The next 24 T cell receptor beta chains were all read from a single sample in a study of T cell repertoires in cytomegalovirus infection. TCRdb called the reads again in MiXCR, with one record for every CDR3 protein. The top ten hold 13% of the sample, which has around 900,000 distinct CDR3 sequences, about a third seen once. No antigen is known for these receptors. Sequencing was performed on cultured CD8+ T cells from PBMCs, taken from culture after CMV antigen stimulation. Source of these receptors: a human donor in good health (CMV status not recorded). Some clones in this sample may be carry-over from other donors' samples.

The V call is TRBV19, the J call TRBJ2-7; the match to TRBD1 covers 10 bases. Trimming cost V 3 bases and J 3 bases; bases outside gene matches: 5. Germline V gene lookup returns CDR1 LNHDA and CDR2 SQIVND (reference sequence). This CDR3 is built from 15 residues. This chain's CDR3 is CASSIQRTGGYEQYF. The CDR3 DNA is TGTGCCAGTAGTATTCAACGGACAGGGGGCTACGAGCAGTACTTC.

This clonotype has more than one count but fewer than ten. This rearrangement joins TRBV5-4 to TRBJ2-1, with TRBD2 matching 12 bases. This CDR3 has 17 amino acids. The ends lost 1 base at V and 9 bases at J; junction bases unmatched: 11. From germline, CDR1 is SGHNT and CDR2 YYREEE (reference sequence). The CDR3 sequence: CASSLPPMTSGGSEQFF. The DNA for the CDR3 is TGTGCCAGCAGCTTGCCCCCAATGACTAGCGGGGGTAGTGAGCAGTTCTTC.

The chain links TRBV19 to TRBJ1-6; 8 bases fit TRBD1. Trimming at V came to 6 bases and at J to 6 bases, leaving 4 bases not matched to a gene. The CDR3 is 14 residues long. The germline CDR1 and CDR2 sequences are LNHDA and SQIVND (reference sequence). The CDR3 DNA follows: TGTGCCAGTAGACCCGGACAGGGTAATTCACCCCTCCACTTT. Protein: CASRPGQGNSPLHF.

V usage is TRBV24-1 and J usage is TRBJ1-1, with 8 nucleotides matching TRBD1. CDR3 length equals 13 residues. The germline CDR1 and CDR2 sequences are KGHDR and SFDVKD. V shed 4 bases, J shed 7 bases, and the junction held 4 bases outside the gene matches. The CDR3 DNA reads TGTGCCACCAGTGACCCGGACAGGGTTGAAGCTTTCTTT. Protein: CATSDPDRVEAFF.

This chain uses TRBV27 with TRBJ2-1; 9 positions agree with TRBD1. Germline CDR1 reads MNHEY; CDR2 reads SMNVEV (reference sequence). This CDR3 spans 14 amino acids. Germline trimming cut 3 bases from V and 7 bases from J; bases unmatched to any gene: 4. CDR3 residues: CASSLSGQGNEQFF. The CDR3 DNA is TGTGCCAGCAGTTTGTCGGGACAGGGAAATGAGCAGTTCTTC.

In regard to this clonotype: This clone may be a read error of a much larger clone one base away. V and J are TRBV2 and TRBJ1-3; D not resolved. V was shortened by 10 bases and J by 1 base, with 5 bases between the two germline ends. The CDR3 sequence is 11 residues long. The germline gives CDR1 SNHLY, CDR2 FYNNEI. For the CDR3, the DNA is TGTGCCACCCCGTCTGGAAACACCATATATTTT. Translation: CATPSGNTIYF.

The chain employs TRBV6-1 and TRBJ2-2; 8 bases map to TRBD2. The germline V gene encodes CDR1 MNHNS and CDR2 SASEGT. J was trimmed by 0 bases and V by 5 bases; bases with no gene match: 2. The CDR3 consists of 15 residues. The CDR3 protein is CASSSGLANTGELFF. For the CDR3, the DNA is TGTGCCAGCAGTTCGGGACTAGCGAACACCGGGGAGCTGTTTTTT.

This chain joins TRBV27 and TRBJ2-7, with unresolved D. Trimming shortened V by 6 bases and J by 0 bases, and 15 bases separated the two germline ends. CDR3 size: 15 residues. Looked up from germline, CDR1 is MNHEY and CDR2 is SMNVEV (reference sequence). Written as DNA, the CDR3 is TGTGCCAGCAGCCCCTCTGGGTCTCGCTCCTACGAGCAGTACGTC. Translated, it gives CASSPSGSRSYEQYV.

V gene TRBV7-9 combines with J gene TRBJ1-4, with no clear D. CDR1 is SEHNR, CDR2 FQNEAQ, per germline (reference sequence). This CDR3 contains 15 residues. Trimming took off 2 bases at V and 0 bases at J, with 7 bases between the two ends. CDR3 nucleotide sequence: TGTGCCAGCAGCTTACGCGGGACAACTAATGAAAAACTGTTTTTT. As protein: CASSLRGTTNEKLFF.

This chain uses TRBV6-1 with TRBJ2-5; possibly TRBD2 for D (6 bases). This CDR3 has 14 amino acids. Deletions cut 2 bases from V and 5 bases from J, with 12 bases between. Looked up from germline, CDR1 is MNHNS and CDR2 is SASEGT. CDR3 sequence (DNA): TGTGCCAGCAGTGAATATGAGGGAGGTGAGACCCAGTACTTC. Translated, it gives CASSEYEGGETQYF.

V and J are TRBV19 and TRBJ1-2; D is perhaps TRBD1 (6 bases). Per the germline V gene, CDR1 is LNHDA and CDR2 is SQIVND (reference sequence). Trimming removed 8 bases from V and 5 bases from J, with 9 bases in between. The length of the CDR3 is 11 residues. CDR3 sequence reads: CASLTGYGYTF. The CDR3 coding sequence is TGTGCCAGTCTAACAGGGTATGGCTACACCTTC.

The V call is TRBV6-5, the J call TRBJ2-1; the D gene is possibly TRBD2 (6 bases). V was pared by 6 bases and J by 2 bases, with 17 bases between. Germline V gives CDR1 MNHEY, CDR2 SVGAGI. The CDR3 extends over 16 amino acids. The CDR3 reads CASRDGSMGPYNEQFF. The CDR3 DNA reads TGTGCCAGCAGGGACGGGAGCATGGGCCCCTACAATGAGCAGTTCTTC.

The genes are TRBV7-3 and TRBJ2-5; 7 bases agree with TRBD1. V gave up 1 base and J gave up 3 bases; unmatched junction bases: 2. The CDR3 loop spans 14 amino acids. CDR1 and CDR2 from the germline V gene are SGHTA and FQGTGA. The CDR3 bases are TGTGCCAGCAGCTTAATAGGGGGCGAAGAGACCCAGTACTTC. This codes for CASSLIGGEETQYF. Based on the CDR3 plus reference TRBV7-3 and TRBJ2-5, the full variable domain is GAGVSQTPSNKVTEKGKYVELRCDPISGHTALYWYRQSLGQGPEFLIYFQGTGAADDSGLPNDRFFAVRPEGSVSTLKIQRTERGDSAVYLCASSLIGGEETQYFGPGTRLLVL.

The V call is TRBV6-6, the J call TRBJ1-2; D is uncertain. The CDR3 extends over 11 amino acids. CDR1 MNHNY and CDR2 SVGAGI come from the germline V gene (reference sequence). The germline V and J ends were trimmed by 7 bases and 9 bases, with 12 bases remaining between them. The CDR3 sequence is CASIEAESYTF. The CDR3 DNA follows: TGTGCCAGCATAGAAGCCGAGAGCTACACCTTC.

The CDR3, as DNA: TGTGCCACCAGTGATGGGGGGGGTCAGCCCCAGCATTTT. Amino acid sequence: CATSDGGGQPQHF. V is TRBV24-1 and J is TRBJ1-5, with D possibly matching TRBD1 (5 bases). V lost 3 bases and J 6 bases, leaving 8 bases between the germline ends. CDR1 and CDR2 (germline): KGHDR, SFDVKD. The CDR3 spans 13 residues.

The chain couples TRBV19 to TRBJ2-1, with TRBD1 matching over 10 bases. Germline-derived CDR1 and CDR2 are LNHDA and SQIVND (reference sequence). The CDR3 contains 17 residues. Unmatched junction bases numbered 15, after V lost 5 bases and J lost 8 bases. The CDR3 DNA follows: TGTGCCAGTAGTTCGGAGGGATGGGGACAGGGGAGGGATGAGCAGTTCTTC. This sequence encodes CASSSEGWGQGRDEQFF.

V gene TRBV5-6 combines with J gene TRBJ2-7; D ambiguous. The CDR3 length is 14 residues. Deletions cut 1 base from V and 2 bases from J, with 10 bases between. Germline CDR1 is SGHDT and CDR2 is YYEEEE. CDR3 nucleotide sequence: TGTGCCAGCAGCTTGATTTTCGGAACCTACGAGCAGTACTTC. As protein: CASSLIFGTYEQYF.

V gene TRBV7-9 combines with J gene TRBJ1-2; D remains ambiguous. Between the trimmed V and J ends, which lost 5 bases and 3 bases, there was a span of 7 bases. The CDR3 runs to 12 residues. CDR1 is SEHNR and CDR2 is FQNEAQ in the germline V gene (reference sequence). DNA for the CDR3: TGTGCCAGCAGCACCGAACACTATGGCTACACCTTC. Translating it yields CASSTEHYGYTF. Full variable domain (remainder filled in from reference TRBV7-9 and TRBJ1-2): DTGVSQNPRHKITKRGQNVTFRCDPISEHNRLYWYRQTLGQGPEFLTYFQNEAQLEKSRLLSDRFSAERPKGSFSTLEIQRTEQGDSAMYLCASSTEHYGYTFGSGTRLTVV.

This clonotype came up a few times. The rearrangement links TRBV20-1 to TRBJ1-5; no clear D. The CDR3 has 15 amino acids. The germline V and J ends were trimmed by 6 bases and 3 bases, with 18 bases remaining between them. The germline V gene has CDR1 DFQATT and CDR2 SNEGSKA (reference sequence). The CDR3 sequence is CSAAFETSINQPQHF. CDR3 DNA sequence: TGCAGTGCCGCCTTTGAGACATCCATCAATCAGCCCCAGCATTTT.

The chain carries TRBV12-3 or TRBV12-4 and TRBJ1-2; D possibly corresponds to TRBD1 (5 bases). Trimming left V 3 bases short and J 4 bases short, with 9 bases between. This CDR3 spans 13 amino acids. The DNA of the CDR3 is TGTGCCAGCAGTTTTGTCAGGGCCTATGGCTACACCTTC. Translating it yields CASSFVRAYGYTF.

This clonotype came up a few times. The CDR3 DNA reads TGTGCCACCAGATATAGCAATCAGCCCCAGCATTTT. Translation gives CATRYSNQPQHF. The V call is TRBV19, the J call TRBJ1-5; D gene uncertain. The CDR3 covers 12 residues. The germline CDR1 and CDR2 sequences are LNHDA and SQIVND (reference sequence). Trimming cost V 10 bases and J 0 bases, with 7 bases left between them.

The chain is built from TRBV7-9 and TRBJ2-4; maybe TRBD1 (5 bases). V dropped 2 bases and J dropped 6 bases, with 14 bases sitting between them. This CDR3 spans 15 amino acids. The germline CDR1 and CDR2 sequences are SEHNR and FQNEAQ (reference sequence). CDR3 sequence reads: CASSLTSVGRNIQYF. The CDR3 coding sequence is TGTGCCAGCAGCTTAACTTCGGTGGGGCGAAACATTCAGTACTTC.

This clonotype was found many times. The chain combines TRBV27 with TRBJ2-3, with 10 bases that match TRBD2. This CDR3 comprises 17 residues. With 5 bases clipped from V and 2 bases from J, the junction kept 10 bases outside the gene matches. Looked up from germline, CDR1 is MNHEY and CDR2 is SMNVEV (reference sequence). CDR3 coding DNA: TGTGCCAGCAGTCCCCCCGCTCTAGCGGGGGACACAGATACGCAGTATTTT. This gives the protein CASSPPALAGDTDTQYF.

About this clonotype: A much larger clonotype is one base distant, so this may be a read error. The chain is built from TRBV12-3 or TRBV12-4 and TRBJ1-1; no clear D. The CDR3 extends over 17 amino acids. The CDR3 reads CTSSFRHSSSVGTEAFF. The CDR3 nucleotides are TGTACCAGCAGTTTTCGTCACTCTTCCTCGGTGGGCACTGAAGCTTTCTTT.